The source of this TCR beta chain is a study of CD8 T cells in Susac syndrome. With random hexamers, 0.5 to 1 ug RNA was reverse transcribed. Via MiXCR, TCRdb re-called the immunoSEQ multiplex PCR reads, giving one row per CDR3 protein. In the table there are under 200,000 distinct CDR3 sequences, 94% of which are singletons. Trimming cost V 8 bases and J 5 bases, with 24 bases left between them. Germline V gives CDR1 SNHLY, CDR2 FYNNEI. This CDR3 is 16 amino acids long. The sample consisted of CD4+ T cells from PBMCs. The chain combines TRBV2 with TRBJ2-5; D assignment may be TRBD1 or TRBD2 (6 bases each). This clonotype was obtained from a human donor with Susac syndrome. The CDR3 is CASVPIPQGGGETQYF. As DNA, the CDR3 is TGTGCCAGCGTCCCCATCCCACAGGGAGGTGGGGAGACCCAGTACTTC.